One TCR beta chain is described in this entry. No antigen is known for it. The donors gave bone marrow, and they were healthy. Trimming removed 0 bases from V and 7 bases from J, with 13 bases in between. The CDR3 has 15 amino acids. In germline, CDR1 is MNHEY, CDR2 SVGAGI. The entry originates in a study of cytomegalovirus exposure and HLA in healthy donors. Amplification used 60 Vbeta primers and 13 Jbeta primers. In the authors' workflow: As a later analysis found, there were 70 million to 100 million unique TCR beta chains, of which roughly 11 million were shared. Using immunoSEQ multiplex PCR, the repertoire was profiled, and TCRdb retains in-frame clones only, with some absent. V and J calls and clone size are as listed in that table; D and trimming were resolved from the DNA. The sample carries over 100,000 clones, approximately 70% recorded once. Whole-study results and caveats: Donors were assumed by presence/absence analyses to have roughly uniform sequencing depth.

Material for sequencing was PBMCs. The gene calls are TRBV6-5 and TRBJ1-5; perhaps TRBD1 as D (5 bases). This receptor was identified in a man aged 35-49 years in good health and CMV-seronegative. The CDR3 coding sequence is TGTGCCAGCAGTTACTCGGGTCAGGGAAAACAGCCCCAGCATTTT. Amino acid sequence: CASSYSGQGKQPQHF.